This entry lists 20 T cell receptor beta chains sequenced from one sample in a study of technical replicates of blood from a few donors (dated by TCRdb to about 2017). Libraries came from the immunoSEQ multiplex PCR assay. Held by TCRdb, this immuneACCESS table contains in-frame sequences only and omits some clones. Under half of the omission traces to an unresolved V gene where checked; the cause of the rest is unknown. This sample holds about 72,000 clones; roughly 90% were observed only once. Clones ranked in the top ten supply over 0.35% of the sample. Source material: T cells isolated from PBMCs. The receptor source for this set is a human donor in good health.

The chain is built from TRBV7-8 and TRBJ2-2; 7 bases match TRBD2. The J segment lost 7 bases and the V segment lost 6 bases, leaving 14 bases of the junction unmatched. The CDR3 contains 16 residues. The germline gives CDR1 SGHVS, CDR2 FQNEAQ. CDR3 region: CASRWSASGNSGELFF. The CDR3 bases are TGTGCCAGCAGATGGTCGGCGAGCGGGAATAGCGGGGAGCTGTTTTTT.

The chain has TRBV7-8 and TRBJ2-7; 9 nucleotides line up with TRBD1. CDR3 size: 13 residues. Germline CDR1 is SGHVS and CDR2 is FQNEAQ. J was trimmed by 4 bases and V by 6 bases; bases with no gene match: 4. This chain's CDR3 is CASSRDREYEQYF. The DNA for the CDR3 is TGTGCCAGCAGTCGGGACAGGGAATACGAGCAGTACTTC. Full variable domain (outside the CDR3, taken from reference TRBV7-8 and TRBJ2-7): GAGVSQSPRYKVAKRGQDVALRCDPISGHVSLFWYQQALGQGPEFLTYFQNEAQLDKSGLPSDRFFAERPEGSVSTLKIQRTQQEDSAVYLCASSRDREYEQYFGPGTRLTVT.

This clone appeared once. The V and J genes are TRBV7-3 and TRBJ2-1, with 7 bases matching TRBD2. Looked up from germline, CDR1 is SGHTA and CDR2 is FQGTGA. The V gene end was trimmed by 5 bases and the J gene end by 4 bases; junction bases not matched to a gene: 8. This CDR3 contains 15 residues. DNA for the CDR3: TGTGCCAGCAGCCCAAATGGGAGGGGATACAATGAGCAGTTCTTC. The encoded protein is CASSPNGRGYNEQFF.

The rearrangement links TRBV2 to TRBJ2-7; 9 nucleotides align to TRBD1. CDR1 SNHLY and CDR2 FYNNEI come from the germline V gene. V shed 3 bases, J shed 5 bases, and the junction held 5 bases outside the gene matches. CDR3 size: 14 residues. The CDR3 nucleotides read TGTGCCAGCAGTGACGGGACAGGGAAGAACGAGCAGTACTTC. Translating it yields CASSDGTGKNEQYF.

Here the CDR3 DNA reads TGTGCCAGCAGTGTAGGAGGGATTGGTGAAAAACTGTTTTTT. Translating it yields CASSVGGIGEKLFF. The chain couples TRBV6-1 to TRBJ1-4; D call uncertain. Germline CDR1 reads MNHNS; CDR2 reads SASEGT. The CDR3 loop spans 14 amino acids. Trimming removed 4 bases from V and 7 bases from J, with 13 bases in between.

The chain employs TRBV29-1 and TRBJ1-5; D possibly corresponds to TRBD1 (5 bases). This CDR3 is built from 14 residues. The germline gives CDR1 SQVTM, CDR2 ANQGSEA. V shed 3 bases and J shed 1 base, with 10 bases lying between them. DNA for the CDR3: TGCAGCGTTGATTTCGGGGGAAGCAATCAGCCCCAGCATTTT. This translates into CSVDFGGSNQPQHF.

This clone appeared once. The V and J genes are TRBV25-1 and TRBJ2-3; D gene unclear. V gave up 6 bases and J gave up 1 base, with 11 bases separating them. The CDR3 covers 14 residues. CDR1 and CDR2 from the germline V gene are MGHDK and SYGVNS. In DNA, the CDR3 is TGTGCCAGCAGAATTAGCATGGGCACAGATACGCAGTATTTT. It specifies CASRISMGTDTQYF.

J is TRBJ1-2 and V is TRBV2, with D possibly being TRBD1 (6 bases). V gave up 6 bases and J gave up 6 bases, with 23 bases separating them. CDR3 size: 16 residues. Germline CDR1 is SNHLY and CDR2 is FYNNEI. Written as DNA, the CDR3 is TGTGCCAGCAGGGCTAGGGGGTACGGGTTTGAGAATGGCTACACCTTC. As protein: CASRARGYGFENGYTF.

The rearrangement links TRBV12-5 to TRBJ1-1, with TRBD1 identical over 7 bases. Germline values: CDR1 LGHNT, CDR2 FRNRAP. The CDR3 runs 15 residues. V shed 7 bases and J 1 base; nucleotides not matched to a gene: 9. The CDR3 coding sequence is TGTGCTAGTGTTCTATCTAGGGACAGGAACACTGAAGCTTTCTTT. Translated: CASVLSRDRNTEAFF.

This rearrangement joins TRBV7-7 to TRBJ2-3; possible D gene TRBD2, 5 bases. V lost 4 bases, J lost 0 bases, and 11 bases lay in between. CDR1 and CDR2 from the germline V gene are SSHAT and FNYEAQ (reference sequence). The CDR3 spans 15 residues. The CDR3 region has the DNA TGTGCCAGCAGCTCAAATCCGGGAAGCACAGATACGCAGTATTTT. It encodes CASSSNPGSTDTQYF.

The V call is TRBV5-1, the J call TRBJ2-1, with a possible D match to TRBD2 (6 bases). Germline CDR1 and CDR2: SGHRS and YFSETQ. The CDR3 totals 16 residues. Trimming stripped 4 bases from V and 1 base from J, with 15 bases between. DNA of the CDR3: TGCGCCAGCAGCCGACTAGGTTTTCAGTCCTACAATGAGCAGTTCTTC. Encoded protein: CASSRLGFQSYNEQFF.

The chain has TRBV14 and TRBJ2-5, with 10 bases aligning to TRBD2. Germline values: CDR1 SGHDN, CDR2 FVKESK. Unmatched junction bases numbered 11, after V lost 7 bases and J lost 3 bases. This CDR3 is built from 16 residues. The CDR3 DNA reads TGTGCCAGCACCCCTACTGGGCTAGCGGGAGAAGAGACCCAGTACTTC. Its protein product is CASTPTGLAGEETQYF.

The J gene is TRBJ1-1, the V gene TRBV11-3; D not resolved. This CDR3 contains 14 residues. Germline values: CDR1 SGHNT, CDR2 YENEEA. With 8 bases removed from V and 3 bases from J, the gap between germline ends came to 16 bases. Here the CDR3 reads CASSPILQHTEAFF. Here the CDR3 DNA reads TGTGCCAGCTCTCCGATTTTACAGCACACTGAAGCTTTCTTT.

The V gene is TRBV7-9, the J gene TRBJ1-5; no firm D call. Germline assignment: CDR1 SEHNR and CDR2 FQNEAQ (reference sequence). Trimming left V 6 bases short and J 4 bases short, with 13 bases between. The CDR3 consists of 14 residues. In DNA form, the CDR3 reads TGTGCCAGCAGTTGTCCCGGGGATAATCAGCCCCAGCATTTT. As protein: CASSCPGDNQPQHF.

The V gene is TRBV7-8, the J gene TRBJ2-7, with 8 bases matching TRBD2. With 9 bases clipped from V and 8 bases from J, the junction kept 12 bases outside the gene matches. Germline V CDR1 and CDR2: SGHVS, FQNEAQ. This CDR3 contains 13 residues. In nucleotides, the CDR3 is TGTGCCAGTCGGGAGGGACTAGGGAAAAAGCAGTACTTC. This codes for CASREGLGKKQYF.

This chain connects TRBV4-3 to TRBJ2-1, with TRBD2 identical over 14 bases. From germline, CDR1 is LGHNA and CDR2 YSLEER. The CDR3 is 20 amino acids. The J segment lost 1 base and the V segment lost 1 base, leaving 9 bases of the junction unmatched. The CDR3 spells CASSQGGGTSGRRSYNEQFF. The CDR3 DNA follows: TGCGCCAGCAGCCAAGGCGGAGGGACTAGCGGGAGAAGATCCTACAATGAGCAGTTCTTC.

The rearrangement joins TRBV5-6 to TRBJ2-7; D might be TRBD2 (5 bases). The CDR3 loop spans 13 amino acids. The germline V and J ends were trimmed by 4 bases and 6 bases, with 14 bases remaining between them. Looked up from germline, CDR1 is SGHDT and CDR2 is YYEEEE. CDR3 in amino acids: CASSPMGGSEQYF. Here the CDR3 DNA reads TGTGCCAGCAGCCCTATGGGTGGGAGCGAGCAGTACTTC.

The chain joins TRBV29-1 to TRBJ2-1, with 12 bases identical to TRBD2. J gave up 2 bases and V 1 base, and 9 bases lay outside the gene matches. Germline loops: CDR1 SQVTM, CDR2 ANQGSEA. The CDR3 loop spans 18 amino acids. The CDR3 DNA follows: TGCAGCGTTGAAGCAGGACTAGCGGGATACCTCCCCTACAATGAGCAGTTCTTC. Its translation is CSVEAGLAGYLPYNEQFF.

The CDR3 sequence: CATSRDPQQGNGKLFF. The CDR3 DNA follows: TGTGCCACCAGCAGAGATCCCCAACAGGGGAACGGAAAACTGTTTTTT. The rearrangement joins TRBV15 to TRBJ1-4; 7 bases fit TRBD1. The length of the CDR3 is 16 residues. Germline trimming cut 0 bases from V and 10 bases from J; bases unmatched to any gene: 11. The germline V gene encodes CDR1 LNHNV and CDR2 YYDKDF (reference sequence). Full variable domain (outside the CDR3, taken from reference TRBV15 and TRBJ1-4): DAMVIQNPRYQVTQFGKPVTLSCSQTLNHNVMYWYQQKSSQAPKLLFHYYDKDFNNEADTPDNFQSRRPNTSFCFLDIRSPGLGDTAMYLCATSRDPQQGNGKLFFGSGTQLSVL.

V usage is TRBV2 and J usage is TRBJ1-2; 9 bases agree with TRBD1. There are 16 residues in the CDR3. V shed 5 bases and J 6 bases; nucleotides not matched to a gene: 13. The germline gives CDR1 SNHLY, CDR2 FYNNEI. The CDR3 reads CASSFRPGQGLDGYTF. In DNA, the CDR3 is TGTGCCAGCAGTTTTCGTCCGGGACAGGGCTTAGATGGCTACACCTTC.